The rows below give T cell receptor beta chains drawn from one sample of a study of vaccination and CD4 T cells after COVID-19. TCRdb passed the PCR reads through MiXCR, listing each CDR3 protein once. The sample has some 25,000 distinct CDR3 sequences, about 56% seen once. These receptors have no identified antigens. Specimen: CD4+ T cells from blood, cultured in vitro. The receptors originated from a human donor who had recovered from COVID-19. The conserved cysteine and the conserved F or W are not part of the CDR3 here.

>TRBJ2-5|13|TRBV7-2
ASSLLAGGEETQY
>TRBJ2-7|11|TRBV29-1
SVRGTGPYEQY
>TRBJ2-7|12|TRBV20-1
SATPGGRSYEQY
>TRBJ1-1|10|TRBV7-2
ASSLAVPEAF
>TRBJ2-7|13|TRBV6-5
ASSYLAGNSYEQY
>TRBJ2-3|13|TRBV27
ASSRGQGTLDTQY
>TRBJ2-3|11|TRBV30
AWKTIVTDTQY
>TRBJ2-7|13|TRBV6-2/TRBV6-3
ASSTESAGAYEQY
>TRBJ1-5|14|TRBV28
ASSPLRTGESQPQH
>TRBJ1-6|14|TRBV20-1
SAPRQGGYNNSPLH
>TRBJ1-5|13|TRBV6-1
ASSGTGNSNQPQH
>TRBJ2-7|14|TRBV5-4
ASSLRPGTGVYEQY
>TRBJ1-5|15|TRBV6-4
ASSRKRGVVRNQPQH
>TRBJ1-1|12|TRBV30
AWRFTGRNTEAF
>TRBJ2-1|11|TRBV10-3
AISGVGYNEQF
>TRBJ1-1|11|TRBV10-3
AISQTGNTEAF
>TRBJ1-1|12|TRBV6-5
ASSYRYSNTEAF
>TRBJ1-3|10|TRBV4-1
ASSQAGNTIY
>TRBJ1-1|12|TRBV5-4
ASSLGGPNTEAF
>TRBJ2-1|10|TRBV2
ASSGRGRDQF
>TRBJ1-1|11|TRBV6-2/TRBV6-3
ASTRARGTEAF
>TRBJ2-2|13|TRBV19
ASSTRDRVAGELF
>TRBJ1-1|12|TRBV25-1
ASSDTRGYTEAF
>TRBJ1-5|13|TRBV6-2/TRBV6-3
ASRLGTGFNQPQH
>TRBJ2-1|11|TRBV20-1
SAEGHRYNEQF
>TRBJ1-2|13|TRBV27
ASSLSIYGRNGYT
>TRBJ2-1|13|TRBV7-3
ASSPGRGGVNEQF
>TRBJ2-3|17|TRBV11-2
ASSPDRAGGYRGTDTQY
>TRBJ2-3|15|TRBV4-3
ASSQGDFRGQADTQY
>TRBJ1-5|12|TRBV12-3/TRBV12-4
ASSLFVWDQPQH
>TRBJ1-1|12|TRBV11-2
ASSVTGGSTEAF
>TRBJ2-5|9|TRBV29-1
SVAGQETQY
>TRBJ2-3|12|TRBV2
ASRHDRDTDTQY
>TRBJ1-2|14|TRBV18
ASSPRSPTTNYGYT
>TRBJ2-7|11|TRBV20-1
SAIRGRPYEQY
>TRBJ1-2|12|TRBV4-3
ASSQARANYGYT
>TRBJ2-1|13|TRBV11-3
ASSLGDRPGNEQF
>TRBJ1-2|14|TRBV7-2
ASSLDWGTGPYGYT
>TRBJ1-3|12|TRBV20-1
SAKRDRPGGTIY
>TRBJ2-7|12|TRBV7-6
ASSLELVSYEQY
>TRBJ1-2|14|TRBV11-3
ASSLPGEVPAYGYT
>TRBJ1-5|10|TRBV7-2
ASSARGQPQH
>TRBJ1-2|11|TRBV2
ASSEARGYGYT
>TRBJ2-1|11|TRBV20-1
SGAAGAYNEQF
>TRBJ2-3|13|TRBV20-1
SARGSSGRADTQY
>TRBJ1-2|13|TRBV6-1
ASSRSPGQGYGYT
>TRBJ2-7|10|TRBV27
ASRRGGYEQY
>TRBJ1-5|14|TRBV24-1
ATSDWGTGGQQPQH
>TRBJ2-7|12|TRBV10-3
ATTPGTGGSEQY